This T cell receptor (beta chain) stems from a study of post-analysis software for immune sequencing data. Included in the TCR beta cDNA libraries were unique molecular identifiers. Using its own MiXCR run on the PCR reads, TCRdb lists one record per CDR3 protein. The sample carries some 690,000 distinct CDR3 sequences, 55% to 70% recorded once. The sequence came from a girl aged 2 to 9 with multiple sclerosis. Sequenced input: blood.

The CDR3 sequence is CSARGLGETQYF. The CDR3 DNA reads as TGCAGTGCTAGAGGTCTGGGGGAGACCCAGTACTTC. The rearrangement uses TRBV20-1 and TRBJ2-5; no definite D call. The CDR3 length is 12 residues. Germline lookup yields CDR1 DFQATT and CDR2 SNEGSKA (reference sequence). V was trimmed by 1 base and J by 5 bases, leaving 8 bases between them.